The rows below give T cell receptor beta chains drawn from one sample of a study of T cell changes during pregnancy in multiple sclerosis. The data were produced by immunoSEQ multiplex PCR, yet TCRdb's version contains in-frame clones alone and is incomplete. The table has more than 100,000 clones, roughly 92% seen once. This specimen was peripheral blood, taken after pregnancy. Receptors were obtained from a female donor with multiple sclerosis, enrolled in a pregnancy study. Both conserved end residues are part of each CDR3. The D gene is left open where the match is weak. Rows give clone size only sometimes, using once, few, many, or a class for an expanded clone.

NA | TRBD1 | TRBJ2-5 | TRBV6-6 | TGTGCCAGCAGCCGTAAGGACAGGGTCCACTTC | CASSRKDRVHF
NA | NA | TRBJ1-6 | TRBV29-1 | TGCATCGAACCCTCCGGGGGGGGTGATTCACCCCTCCACTTT | CIEPSGGGDSPLHF
NA | TRBD2 | TRBJ2-1 | TRBV28 | TGTGCCAGCAAGACCCCTCCATTCGGGACTAGCGGGACTGAGCAGTTCTTC | CASKTPPFGTSGTEQFF
NA | NA | TRBJ1-4 | TRBV5-1 | TGCGCCAGCAGCTTCGGATCAGCGGCTAATGAAAAACTGTTTTTT | CASSFGSAANEKLFF
NA | NA | TRBJ1-3 | TRBV29-1 | TGCAGCGTTGAGTCAGGAAACACCATATATTTT | CSVESGNTIYF
few | TRBD1 | TRBJ1-2 | TRBV7-8 | TGTGCCAGCAGCTTAGAAACGTTAGGGACAGGAGCAAACTATGGCTACACCTTC | CASSLETLGTGANYGYTF
NA | NA | TRBJ1-2 | TRBV27 | TGTGCCAGCAGTTTACGGCAGGATAATAACTATGGCTACACCTTC | CASSLRQDNNYGYTF
NA | TRBD1 | TRBJ2-1 | TRBV5-1 | TGCGCCAGCAGCTTTGGGACAGGGGCTCCTAATGAGCAGTTCTTC | CASSFGTGAPNEQFF
NA | NA | TRBJ2-3 | TRBV2 | TGTGCCAGCAGTAATACAGGAATGAGCACAGATACGCAGTATTTT | CASSNTGMSTDTQYF
NA | TRBD2 | TRBJ2-3 | TRBV5-1 | TGCGCCAGCAGCCCTGAGCGGGGCCTTAGCACAGATACGCAGTATTTT | CASSPERGLSTDTQYF